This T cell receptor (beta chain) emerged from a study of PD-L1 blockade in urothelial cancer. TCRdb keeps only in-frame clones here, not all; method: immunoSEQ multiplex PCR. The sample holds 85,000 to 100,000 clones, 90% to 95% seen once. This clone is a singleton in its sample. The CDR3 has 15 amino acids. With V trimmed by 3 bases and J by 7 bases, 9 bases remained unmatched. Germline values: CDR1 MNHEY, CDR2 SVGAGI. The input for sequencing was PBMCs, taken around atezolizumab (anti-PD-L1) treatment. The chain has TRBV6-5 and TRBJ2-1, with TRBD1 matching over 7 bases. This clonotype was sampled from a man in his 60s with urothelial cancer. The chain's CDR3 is CASSYVTGFGNEQFF. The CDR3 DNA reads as TGTGCCAGCAGTTATGTGACAGGGTTCGGGAATGAGCAGTTCTTC.